This T cell receptor beta chain was profiled in a study of OX40 agonist ivuxolimab in advanced cancers. Study context: Across the patients, intravenous ivuxolimab was delivered every 2 weeks at 0.01 to 10 mg/kg. Patients in dose escalation had liver, melanoma, kidney or head and neck cancers.

Trimming left V 3 bases short and J 1 base short, with 9 bases between. This CDR3 spans 15 amino acids. CDR1 is KGHSH and CDR2 is LQKENI in the germline V gene. Only in-frame clones appear in the TCRdb table, and some are missing; sequencing was by immunoSEQ multiplex PCR. In the table there are about 110,000 clones, about 91% of which are singletons. The study, taken as a whole, reports: Also present in some nonresponders was a low level of normalized T-cell clonal expansion.

In regard to this clone: Its cognate antigen is unknown.

The sample consisted of CD4+ or CD8+ T cells sorted from blood, taken in a trial of the OX40 agonist ivuxolimab. The chain has TRBV18 and TRBJ1-4, with D perhaps matching TRBD1 (6 bases). The receptor was isolated from an adult with an advanced solid tumor such as melanoma, head and neck, liver or kidney cancer. In DNA form, the CDR3 reads TGTGCCAGCTCACCTCAGGGGCTAACTAATGAAAAACTGTTTTTT. Its translation: CASSPQGLTNEKLFF.